The T cell receptor beta chain under discussion was sequenced for a study of cytomegalovirus exposure and HLA in healthy donors. Points on this clone: The antigen is unknown.

PCR amplification relied on 60 Vbeta primers (plus 13 Jbeta primers). The protocol was immunoSEQ multiplex PCR, while the TCRdb copy is restricted to in-frame clones and leaves out a portion. The table lists under 250,000 clones, approximately 85% of them singletons. Study-level findings and limits: Available immune exposure information covered CMV serostatus only.

V was trimmed by 0 bases and J by 9 bases, leaving 3 bases between them. Germline V gene sequence: CDR1 MNHEY, CDR2 SVGAGI. The CDR3 has 12 residues. The chain links TRBV6-5 to TRBJ1-6; no firm D call. The clonotype was recovered from a woman aged 50 to 60 in good health and CMV-seronegative. Input material: PBMCs. The CDR3 loop reads CASSYSSSPLHF. The CDR3 coding sequence is TGTGCCAGCAGTTACTCGAGTTCACCCCTCCACTTT.